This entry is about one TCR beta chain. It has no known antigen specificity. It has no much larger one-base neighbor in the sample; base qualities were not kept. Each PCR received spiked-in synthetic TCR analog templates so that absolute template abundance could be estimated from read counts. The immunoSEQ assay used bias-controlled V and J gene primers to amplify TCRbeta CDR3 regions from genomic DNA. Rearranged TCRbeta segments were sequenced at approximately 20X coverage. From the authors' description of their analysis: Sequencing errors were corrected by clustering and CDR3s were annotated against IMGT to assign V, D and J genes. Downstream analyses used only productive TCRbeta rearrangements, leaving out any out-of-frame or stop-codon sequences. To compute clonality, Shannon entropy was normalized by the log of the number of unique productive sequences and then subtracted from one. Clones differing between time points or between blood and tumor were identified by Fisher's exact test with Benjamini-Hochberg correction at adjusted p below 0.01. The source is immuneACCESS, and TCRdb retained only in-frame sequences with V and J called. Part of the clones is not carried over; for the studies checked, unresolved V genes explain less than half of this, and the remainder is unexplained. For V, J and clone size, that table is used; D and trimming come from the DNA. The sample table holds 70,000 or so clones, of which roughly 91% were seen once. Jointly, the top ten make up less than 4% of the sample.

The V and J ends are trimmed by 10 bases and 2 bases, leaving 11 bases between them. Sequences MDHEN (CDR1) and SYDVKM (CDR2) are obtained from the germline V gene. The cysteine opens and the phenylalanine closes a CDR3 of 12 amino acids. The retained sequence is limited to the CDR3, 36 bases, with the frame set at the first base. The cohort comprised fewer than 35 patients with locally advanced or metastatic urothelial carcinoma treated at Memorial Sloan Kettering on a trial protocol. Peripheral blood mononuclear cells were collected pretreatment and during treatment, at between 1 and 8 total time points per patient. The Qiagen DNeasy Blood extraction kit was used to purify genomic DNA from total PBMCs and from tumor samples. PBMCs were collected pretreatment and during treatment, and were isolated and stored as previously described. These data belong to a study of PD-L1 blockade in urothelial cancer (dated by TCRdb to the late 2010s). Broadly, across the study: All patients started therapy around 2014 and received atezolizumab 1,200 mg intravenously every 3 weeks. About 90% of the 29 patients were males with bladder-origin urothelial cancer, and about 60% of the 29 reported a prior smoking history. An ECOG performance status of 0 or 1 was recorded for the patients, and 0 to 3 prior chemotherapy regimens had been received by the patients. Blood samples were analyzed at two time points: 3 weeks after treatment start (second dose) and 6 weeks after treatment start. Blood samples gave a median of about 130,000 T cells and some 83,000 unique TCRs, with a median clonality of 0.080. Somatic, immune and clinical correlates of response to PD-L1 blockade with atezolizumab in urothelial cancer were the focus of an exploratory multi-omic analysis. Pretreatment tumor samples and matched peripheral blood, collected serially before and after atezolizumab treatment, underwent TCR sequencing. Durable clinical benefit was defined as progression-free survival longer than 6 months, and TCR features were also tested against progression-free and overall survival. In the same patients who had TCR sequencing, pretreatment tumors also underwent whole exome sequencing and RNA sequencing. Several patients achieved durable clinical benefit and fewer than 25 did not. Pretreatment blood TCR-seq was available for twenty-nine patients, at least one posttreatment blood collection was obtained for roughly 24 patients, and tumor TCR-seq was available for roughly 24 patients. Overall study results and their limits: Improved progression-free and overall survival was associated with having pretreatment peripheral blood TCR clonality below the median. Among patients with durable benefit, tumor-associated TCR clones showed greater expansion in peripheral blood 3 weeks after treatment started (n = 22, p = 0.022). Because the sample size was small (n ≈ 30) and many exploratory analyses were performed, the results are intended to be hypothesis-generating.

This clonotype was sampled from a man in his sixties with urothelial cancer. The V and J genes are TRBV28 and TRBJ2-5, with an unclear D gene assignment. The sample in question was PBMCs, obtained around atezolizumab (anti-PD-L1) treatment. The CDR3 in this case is CAISGPQETQYF. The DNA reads TGTGCCATCTCGGGTCCACAAGAGACCCAGTACTTC.